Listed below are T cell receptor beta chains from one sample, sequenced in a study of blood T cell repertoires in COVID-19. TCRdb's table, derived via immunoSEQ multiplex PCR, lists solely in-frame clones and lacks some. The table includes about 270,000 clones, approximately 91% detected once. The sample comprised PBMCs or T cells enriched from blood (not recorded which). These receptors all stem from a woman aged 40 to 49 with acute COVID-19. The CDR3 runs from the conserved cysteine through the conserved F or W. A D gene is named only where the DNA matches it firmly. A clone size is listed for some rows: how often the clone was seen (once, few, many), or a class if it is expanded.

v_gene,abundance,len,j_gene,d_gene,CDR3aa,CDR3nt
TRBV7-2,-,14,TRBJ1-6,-,CASSLGPGNSPLHF,TGTGCCAGCAGCTTAGGGCCGGGGAATTCACCCCTCCACTTT
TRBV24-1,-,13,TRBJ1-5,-,CATSREGGQPQHF,TGTGCCACCAGTCGTGAAGGAGGTCAGCCCCAGCATTTT
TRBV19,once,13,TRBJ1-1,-,CASSIAATDEAFF,TGTGCCAGTAGTATAGCGGCGACAGATGAAGCTTTCTTT
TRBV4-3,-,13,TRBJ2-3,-,CASSQERTDTQYF,TGCGCCAGCAGCCAAGAGAGAACAGATACGCAGTATTTT
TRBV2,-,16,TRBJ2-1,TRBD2,CASSRGGASSYNEQFF,TGTGCCAGCAGTCGCGGGGGGGCCAGCTCCTACAATGAGCAGTTCTTC
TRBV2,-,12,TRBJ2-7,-,CASSPLGYEQYF,TGTGCCAGCAGCCCTCTCGGGTACGAGCAGTACTTC
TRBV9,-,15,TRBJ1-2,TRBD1,CASSSGQGGHYGYTF,TGTGCCAGCAGCAGCGGACAGGGGGGGCACTATGGCTACACCTTC
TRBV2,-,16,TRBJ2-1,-,CASSEGAGRPYNEQFF,TGTGCCAGCAGTGAAGGGGCGGGAAGGCCCTACAATGAGCAGTTCTTC
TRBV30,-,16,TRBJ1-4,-,CAWSPTRGLYNEKLFF,TGTGCCTGGAGTCCCACCCGGGGACTCTATAATGAAAAACTGTTTTTT
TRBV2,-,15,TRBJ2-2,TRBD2,CASSAGGRASGELFF,TGTGCCAGCAGTGCGGGCGGGAGGGCCTCCGGGGAGCTGTTTTTT
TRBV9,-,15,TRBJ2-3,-,CASSVVAESTDTQYF,TGTGCCAGCAGCGTAGTAGCGGAAAGCACAGATACGCAGTATTTT
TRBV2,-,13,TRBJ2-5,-,CASRNREGETQYF,TGTGCCAGCAGAAACAGGGAAGGAGAGACCCAGTACTTC
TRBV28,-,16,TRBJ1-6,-,CASSLWARIRISPLHF,TGTGCCAGCAGTTTATGGGCTCGAATCCGTATTTCACCCCTCCACTTT
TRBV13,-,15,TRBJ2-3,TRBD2,CASSFSGGSTDTQYF,TGTGCCAGCAGCTTTAGCGGGGGAAGCACAGATACGCAGTATTTT
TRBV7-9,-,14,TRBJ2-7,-,CASSFRDRGYEQYF,TGTGCCAGCAGCTTCCGGGATAGAGGTTACGAGCAGTACTTC
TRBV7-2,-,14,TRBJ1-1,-,CASSWTGSRTEAFF,TGTGCCAGCAGCTGGACTGGTTCTCGAACTGAAGCTTTCTTT
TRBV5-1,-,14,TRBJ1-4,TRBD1,CASARGATNEKLFF,TGCGCCAGCGCCAGGGGGGCCACTAATGAAAAACTGTTTTTT
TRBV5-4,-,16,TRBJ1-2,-,CASSFEASISNYGYTF,TGTGCCAGCAGCTTTGAGGCCAGTATATCTAACTATGGCTACACCTTC
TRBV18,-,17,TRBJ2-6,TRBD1,CASSPGTGLSGANVLTF,TGTGCCAGCTCACCAGGGACAGGGCTCTCTGGGGCCAACGTCCTGACTTTC
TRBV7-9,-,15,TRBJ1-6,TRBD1,CASSSWTGLHSPLHF,TGTGCCAGCAGCTCCTGGACAGGACTTCATTCACCCCTCCACTTT
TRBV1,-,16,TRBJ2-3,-,CTSSQEVDFGTDTQYF,TGCACCAGCAGCCAAGAAGTGGACTTCGGCACAGATACGCAGTATTTT
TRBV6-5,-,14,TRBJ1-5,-,CASRGLGGNQPQHF,TGTGCCAGCAGGGGTTTAGGAGGCAATCAGCCCCAGCATTTT
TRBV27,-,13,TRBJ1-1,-,CASSLSEGTEAFF,TGTGCCAGCAGTTTATCTGAGGGTACTGAAGCTTTCTTT
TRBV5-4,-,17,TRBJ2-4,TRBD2,CASSLVKLAGGGGIQYF,TGTGCCAGCAGCTTAGTCAAACTAGCGGGAGGGGGAGGCATTCAGTACTTC
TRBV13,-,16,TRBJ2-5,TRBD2,CASSASSGANQETQYF,TGTGCCAGCAGCGCTTCTAGCGGAGCTAACCAAGAGACCCAGTACTTC
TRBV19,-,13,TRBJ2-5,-,CASSPSPEETQYF,TGTGCCAGTAGTCCATCCCCGGAGGAGACCCAGTACTTC
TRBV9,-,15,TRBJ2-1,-,CASSEDSYSYNEQFF,TGTGCCAGCAGCGAAGACAGCTACTCCTACAATGAGCAGTTCTTC
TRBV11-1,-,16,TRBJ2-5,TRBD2,CASSLATSGVGETQYF,TGTGCCAGCAGCTTAGCGACTAGCGGGGTAGGGGAGACCCAGTACTTC
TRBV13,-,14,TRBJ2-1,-,CASSFSLTVNEQFF,TGTGCCAGCAGCTTTTCCCTAACGGTCAATGAGCAGTTCTTC
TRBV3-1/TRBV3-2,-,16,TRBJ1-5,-,CASSQDIQPPNQPQHF,TGTGCCAGCAGCCAAGATATACAACCCCCGAATCAGCCCCAGCATTTT
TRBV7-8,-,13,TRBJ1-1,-,CASSLRSNTEAFF,TGTGCCAGCAGCTTACGTAGTAACACTGAAGCTTTCTTT
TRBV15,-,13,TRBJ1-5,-,CATSSRVGQPQHF,TGTGCCACCAGCAGCAGGGTGGGCCAGCCCCAGCATTTT
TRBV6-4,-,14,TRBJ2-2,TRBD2,CASSGTSDHGELFF,TGTGCCAGCAGTGGGACTAGCGATCACGGGGAGCTGTTTTTT
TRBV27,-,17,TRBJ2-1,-,CASRAQDSLPLYNEQFF,TGTGCCAGCAGGGCACAGGATTCACTTCCGTTGTACAATGAGCAGTTCTTC
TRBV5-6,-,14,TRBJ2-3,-,CASSPIEIRDTQYF,TGTGCCAGCAGCCCCATCGAGATAAGAGATACGCAGTATTTT
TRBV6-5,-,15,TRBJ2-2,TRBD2,CASRLAGVGTGELFF,TGTGCCAGCAGGCTAGCGGGAGTGGGCACCGGGGAGCTGTTTTTT
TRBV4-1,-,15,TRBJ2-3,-,CASSQDHGGTDTQYF,TGCGCCAGCAGCCAAGATCACGGAGGCACAGATACGCAGTATTTT
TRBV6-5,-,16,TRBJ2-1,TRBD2,CASSYTTSGFYNEQFF,TGTGCCAGCAGTTACACGACTAGCGGGTTTTACAATGAGCAGTTCTTC
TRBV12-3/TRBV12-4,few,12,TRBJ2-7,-,CASSFAAYEQYF,TGTGCCAGCAGTTTTGCGGCCTACGAGCAGTACTTC
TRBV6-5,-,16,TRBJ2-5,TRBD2,CASSLRTSGGLETQYF,TGTGCCAGCAGTTTAAGGACTAGCGGGGGGTTAGAGACCCAGTACTTC
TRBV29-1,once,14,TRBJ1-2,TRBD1,CSATPKTGVHGYTF,TGCAGCGCTACGCCGAAGACAGGGGTGCATGGCTACACCTTC
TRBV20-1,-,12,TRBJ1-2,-,CSASLQGGPQHF,TGCAGTGCTAGTCTCCAGGGTGGCCCGCAACATTTC
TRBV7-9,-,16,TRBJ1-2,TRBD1,CASSFGRTGGVDGYTF,TGTGCCAGCAGCTTCGGTCGGACAGGGGGCGTTGATGGCTACACCTTC
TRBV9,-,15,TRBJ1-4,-,CASSATGNPNEKLFF,TGTGCCAGCAGCGCTACAGGGAACCCTAATGAAAAACTGTTTTTT
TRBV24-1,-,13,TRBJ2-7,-,CATTRLPRGEQYF,TGTGCCACCACTCGACTTCCTCGTGGGGAGCAGTACTTC
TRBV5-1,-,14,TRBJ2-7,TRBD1,CASSVDRVNYEQYF,TGCGCCAGCAGCGTGGACAGGGTTAACTACGAGCAGTACTTC
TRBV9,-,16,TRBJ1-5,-,CASSVGGETGDQPQHF,TGTGCCAGCAGCGTAGGGGGGGAGACGGGCGATCAGCCCCAGCATTTT
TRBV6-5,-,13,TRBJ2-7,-,CASMSVSSYEQYF,TGTGCCAGCATGTCCGTTAGCTCCTACGAGCAGTACTTC
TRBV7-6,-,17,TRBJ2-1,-,CASSLRISVEPYNEQFF,TGTGCCAGCAGCTTGAGAATTTCGGTGGAGCCTTACAATGAGCAGTTCTTC
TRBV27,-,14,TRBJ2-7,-,CASSRAAGTHEQYF,TGTGCCAGCAGCCGAGCAGCGGGTACCCACGAGCAGTACTTC
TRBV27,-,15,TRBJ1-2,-,CASSPGTGDLYGYTF,TGTGCCAGCAGTCCGGGTACGGGGGACCTCTATGGCTACACCTTC
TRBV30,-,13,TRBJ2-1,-,CAWSVASHTEKFF,TGTGCCTGGAGTGTGGCTAGTCATACGGAAAAGTTCTTC
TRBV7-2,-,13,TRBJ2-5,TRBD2,CASSFGLVETQYF,TGTGCCAGCAGCTTTGGACTAGTCGAGACCCAGTACTTC